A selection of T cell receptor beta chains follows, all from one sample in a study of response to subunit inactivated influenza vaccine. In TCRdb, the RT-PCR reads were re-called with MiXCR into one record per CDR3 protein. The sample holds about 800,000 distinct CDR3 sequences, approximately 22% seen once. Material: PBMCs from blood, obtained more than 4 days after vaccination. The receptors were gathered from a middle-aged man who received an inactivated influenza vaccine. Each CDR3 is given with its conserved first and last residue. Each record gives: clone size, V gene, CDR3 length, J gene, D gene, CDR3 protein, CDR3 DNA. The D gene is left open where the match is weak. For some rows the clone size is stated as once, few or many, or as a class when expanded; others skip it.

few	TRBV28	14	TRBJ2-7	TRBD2	CASSDPSGSYEQYF	TGTGCCAGCAGTGACCCTAGCGGGAGCTACGAGCAGTACTTC
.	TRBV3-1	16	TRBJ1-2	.	CASSQDGTRSDYGYTF	TGTGCCAGCAGCCAAGATGGTACGCGATCTGACTATGGCTACACCTTC
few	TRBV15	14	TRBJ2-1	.	CATSRDLGDNEQFF	TGTGCCACCAGCAGAGATTTGGGGGACAATGAGCAGTTCTTC
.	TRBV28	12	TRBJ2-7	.	CASSFHSYEQYF	TGTGCCAGCAGTTTCCACTCCTACGAGCAGTACTTC
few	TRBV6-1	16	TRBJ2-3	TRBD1	CASSETSGGRTDTQYF	TGTGCCAGCAGCGAGACTTCAGGGGGCCGAACAGATACGCAGTATTTT
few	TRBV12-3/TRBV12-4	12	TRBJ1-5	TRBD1	CASSSTGEAQHF	TGTGCCAGCAGTTCAACAGGGGAGGCCCAGCATTTT
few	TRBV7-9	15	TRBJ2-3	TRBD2	CASSPGTTIADTQYF	TGTGCCAGCAGCCCCGGGACTACAATCGCAGATACGCAGTATTTT
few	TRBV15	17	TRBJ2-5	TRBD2	CATSRRLAGGFGETQYF	TGTGCCACCAGCCGAAGACTAGCGGGGGGTTTTGGCGAGACCCAGTACTTC
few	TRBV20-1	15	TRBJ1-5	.	CSARDNRLTGQPQHF	TGCAGTGCTAGAGATAACAGACTCACGGGGCAGCCCCAGCATTTT
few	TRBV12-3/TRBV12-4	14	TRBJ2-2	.	CASSLTETPGELFF	TGTGCCAGCAGTTTAACAGAGACTCCCGGGGAGCTGTTTTTT
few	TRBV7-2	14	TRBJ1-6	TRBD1	CASSSGQYNSPLHF	TGTGCCAGCAGTTCGGGACAGTATAATTCACCCCTCCACTTT
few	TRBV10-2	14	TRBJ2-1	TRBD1	CASSVGQGNNEQFF	TGCGCCAGCAGTGTTGGACAGGGGAACAATGAGCAGTTCTTC
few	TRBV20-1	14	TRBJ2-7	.	CSATNLQGPYEQYF	TGCAGTGCTACTAACCTCCAGGGACCCTACGAGCAGTACTTC
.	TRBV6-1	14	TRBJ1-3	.	CASGLRGTGNTIYF	TGTGCCAGCGGATTGCGGGGAACGGGAAACACCATATATTTT
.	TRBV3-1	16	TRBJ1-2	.	CASSPHRMWGNYGYTF	TGTGCCAGCAGCCCGCATCGCATGTGGGGAAACTATGGCTACACCTTC
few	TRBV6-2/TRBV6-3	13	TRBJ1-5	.	CASGRATNQPQHF	TGTGCCAGCGGCCGGGCAACTAATCAGCCCCAGCATTTT
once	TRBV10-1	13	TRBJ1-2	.	CASSEVGNYGYTF	TGCGCCAGCAGTGAAGTCGGCAACTATGGCTACACCTTC
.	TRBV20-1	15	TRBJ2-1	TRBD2	CSAGRTSGGYNEQFF	TGCAGTGCTGGACGCACTAGCGGGGGTTACAATGAGCAGTTCTTC
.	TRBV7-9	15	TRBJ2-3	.	CASSRERIRTDTQYF	TGTGCCAGCAGCCGAGAGCGGATCCGAACGGATACGCAGTATTTT
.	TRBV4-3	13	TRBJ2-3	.	CASSQGQLNTQYF	TGCGCCAGCAGCCAAGGCCAGCTGAATACGCAGTATTTT
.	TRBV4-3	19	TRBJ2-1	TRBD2	CASSPEYRTRTSGTGEQFF	TGCGCCAGCAGCCCCGAGTATAGGACTAGGACTAGCGGGACCGGTGAGCAGTTCTTC
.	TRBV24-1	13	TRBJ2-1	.	CATRGFKSFEQFF	TGTGCCACAAGGGGGTTCAAGAGTTTTGAGCAGTTCTTC
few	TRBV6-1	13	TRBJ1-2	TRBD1	CASRGQGGYGYTF	TGTGCCAGCAGGGGACAGGGCGGATATGGCTACACCTTC
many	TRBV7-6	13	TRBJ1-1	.	CASSLEQGTEAFF	TGTGCCAGCAGCTTAGAGCAGGGGACTGAAGCTTTCTTT
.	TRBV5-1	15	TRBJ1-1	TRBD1	CASSLGPGGQTEAFF	TGCGCCAGCAGCTTGGGCCCAGGGGGGCAGACTGAAGCTTTCTTT
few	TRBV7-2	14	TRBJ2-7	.	CASRWTDLSYEQYF	TGTGCCAGCAGATGGACCGATCTTTCCTACGAGCAGTACTTC
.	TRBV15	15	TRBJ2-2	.	CATSRDLRGAGELFF	TGTGCCACCAGCAGAGATCTTCGAGGGGCCGGGGAGCTGTTTTTT
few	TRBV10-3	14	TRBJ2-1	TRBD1	CAIRGQGDGNEQFF	TGTGCCATCAGGGGACAGGGGGACGGCAATGAGCAGTTCTTC
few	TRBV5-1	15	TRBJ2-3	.	CASSFGDRSTDTQYF	TGCGCCAGCAGCTTTGGGGACCGCAGCACAGATACGCAGTATTTT
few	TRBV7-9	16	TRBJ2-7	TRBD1	CASSLSLGTGDYEQYF	TGTGCCAGCAGCTTATCCCTCGGGACAGGGGATTATGAGCAGTACTTC
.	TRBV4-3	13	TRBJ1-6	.	CASSHGGDSPLHF	TGCGCCAGCAGCCACGGGGGGGATTCACCCCTCCACTTT
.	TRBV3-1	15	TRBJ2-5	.	CASSQGRRGRETQYF	TGTGCCAGCAGCCAGGGAAGGAGGGGCAGGGAGACCCAGTACTTC
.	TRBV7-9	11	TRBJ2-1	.	CAIGQYNEQFF	TGTGCCATTGGGCAGTACAATGAGCAGTTCTTC
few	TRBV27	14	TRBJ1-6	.	CASSYGNRNSPLHF	TGTGCCAGCAGTTATGGAAACAGGAATTCACCCCTCCACTTT
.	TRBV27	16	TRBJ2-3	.	CASSLHGGPSTDTQYF	TGTGCCAGCAGTTTACACGGGGGCCCTAGCACAGATACGCAGTATTTT
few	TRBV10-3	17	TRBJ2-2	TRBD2	CAISESGLAGPTGELFF	TGTGCCATCAGTGAGTCGGGACTAGCGGGGCCCACCGGGGAGCTGTTTTTT
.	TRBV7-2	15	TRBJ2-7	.	CASSFLASSSYEQYF	TGTGCCAGCAGCTTTCTAGCGTCAAGCTCCTACGAGCAGTACTTC
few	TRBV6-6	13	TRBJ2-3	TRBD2	CASMAGDTDTQYF	TGTGCCAGCATGGCGGGAGACACAGATACGCAGTATTTT
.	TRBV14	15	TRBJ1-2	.	CASSQDSRRWKGYTF	TGTGCCAGCAGCCAAGATAGCCGCAGGTGGAAGGGCTACACCTTC
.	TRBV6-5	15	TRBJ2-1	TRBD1	CASSYSSRGHNEQFF	TGTGCCAGCAGTTACAGTTCTAGGGGGCACAATGAGCAGTTCTTC
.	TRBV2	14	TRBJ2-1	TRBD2	CASSEMVGLDEQFF	TGTGCCAGCAGTGAGATGGTGGGACTAGATGAGCAGTTCTTC